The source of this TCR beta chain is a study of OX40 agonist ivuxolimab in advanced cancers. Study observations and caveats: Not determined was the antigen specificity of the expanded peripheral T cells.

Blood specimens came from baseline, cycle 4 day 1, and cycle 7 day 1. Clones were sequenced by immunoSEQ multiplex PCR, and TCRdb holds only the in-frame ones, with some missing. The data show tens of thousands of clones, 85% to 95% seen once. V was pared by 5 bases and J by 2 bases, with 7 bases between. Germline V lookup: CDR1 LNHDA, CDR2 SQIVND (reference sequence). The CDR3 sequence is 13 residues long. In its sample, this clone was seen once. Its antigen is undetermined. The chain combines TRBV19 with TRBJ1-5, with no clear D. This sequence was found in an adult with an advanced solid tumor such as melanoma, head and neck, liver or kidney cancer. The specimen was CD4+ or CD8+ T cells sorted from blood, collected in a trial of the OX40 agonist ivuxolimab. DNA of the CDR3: TGTGCCAGTAGTCACCCGGGCAATCAGCCCCAGCATTTT. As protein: CASSHPGNQPQHF. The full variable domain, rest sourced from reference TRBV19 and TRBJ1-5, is DGGITQSPKYLFRKEGQNVTLSCEQNLNHDAMYWYRQDPGQGLRLIYYSQIVNDFQKGDIAEGYSVSREKKESFPLTVTSAQKNPTAFYLCASSHPGNQPQHFGDGTRLSIL.